Sequencing of this T cell receptor beta chain was carried out in a study of long-term antiretroviral therapy in people with HIV. Comments on this clone: Its antigen is unknown.

immunoSEQ v3.0 was run at survey level. The table came from immunoSEQ multiplex PCR; TCRdb's copy has only in-frame clones and leaves some out. The sample records some 31,000 clones, 85% to 95% being singletons. Study-wide findings and caveats: Following ART, diversity rose but still fell short of transplant donor controls. Controls exceeded HIV repertoires in CDR3 length range. Someone took the blood between about 2003 and 2018, maybe while older ART regimens were in use.

People in the study who had HIV all got their treatment in the United States. The TCR sequence derives from a man aged 45-65 years with HIV. Sample: unsorted PBMCs, taken just over 7.3 years after starting antiretroviral therapy.

CDR3 in amino acids: CASSYQGGYTF. CDR3 coding DNA: TGTGCCAGCAGTTACCAGGGTGGCTACACCTTC. V usage is TRBV6-6 and J usage is TRBJ1-2, with D perhaps TRBD1 (5 bases). CDR3 size: 11 residues. The germline CDR1 and CDR2 sequences are MNHNY and SVGAGI (reference sequence). V lost 2 bases and J lost 7, with 5 bases in between.